These 27 T cell receptor beta chains originate from one sample sequenced in a study of control samples from healthy donors and cancer patients. Using immunoSEQ multiplex PCR, the repertoire was profiled, and TCRdb retains in-frame clones only, with some absent. The data show over 150,000 clones, around 96% seen once. The sequencing input was blood. These receptors all come from a woman aged 25 to 39 in good health.

The chain combines TRBV5-5 with TRBJ2-2; D might be TRBD2 (6 bases). Germline V gene lookup returns CDR1 SGHKS and CDR2 YYEKEE (reference sequence). The ends were cut back, 6 bases at V and 6 bases at J, with 18 bases in the middle. This CDR3 has 15 amino acids. The CDR3, as DNA: TGTGCCAGCATCCGCGGGGAGGCCTCCCCCGGGGAGCTGTTTTTT. Its translation: CASIRGEASPGELFF.

The chain couples TRBV7-9 to TRBJ1-2, with D possibly TRBD1 on 6 matching bases. Germline loops: CDR1 SEHNR, CDR2 FQNEAQ (reference sequence). The CDR3 consists of 14 residues. The V end was cut by 5 bases, the J end by 8 bases, with 18 bases between. For the CDR3, the DNA is TGTGCCAGCAGCAGGGGGACGGCGGTGGGAGGCTACACCTTC. This translates into CASSRGTAVGGYTF. Looking up the rest from reference TRBV7-9 and TRBJ1-2 gives the full variable domain: DTGVSQNPRHKITKRGQNVTFRCDPISEHNRLYWYRQTLGQGPEFLTYFQNEAQLEKSRLLSDRFSAERPKGSFSTLEIQRTEQGDSAMYLCASSRGTAVGGYTFGSGTRLTVV.

The chain recombines TRBV28 with TRBJ2-7; D may match TRBD1 or TRBD2 (6 bases each). Trimming took off 6 bases at V and 2 bases at J, with 20 bases between the two ends. There are 16 residues in the CDR3. CDR1 is MDHEN and CDR2 is SYDVKM in the germline V gene. The CDR3 nucleotides are TGTGCCAGCAGGCCTGCCCGGGAGACAGGAGCCTACGAGCAGTACTTC. Translated: CASRPARETGAYEQYF.

V gene TRBV5-1 combines with J gene TRBJ2-1, with 8 bases matching TRBD2. The CDR3 loop spans 17 amino acids. The V and J ends lost 4 bases and 4 bases, in that order; junction bases with no gene match: 13. Germline V gene sequence: CDR1 SGHRS, CDR2 YFSETQ. CDR3 coding DNA: TGCGCCAGCAGCACCTCCCTTAGCGGGGTGATGTACAATGAGCAGTTCTTC. This codes for CASSTSLSGVMYNEQFF.

This chain joins TRBV19 and TRBJ1-5; weak D call: TRBD1 (6 bases). The germline V gene has CDR1 LNHDA and CDR2 SQIVND (reference sequence). V lost 0 bases and J lost 11, with 14 bases in between. CDR3 length: 14 amino acids. The CDR3 nucleotides read TGTGCCAGTAGTATAGATCTTGAGGGGGGAACCCAGCATTTT. Translated, it gives CASSIDLEGGTQHF. Filled out from reference TRBV19 and TRBJ1-5, the complete variable domain reads DGGITQSPKYLFRKEGQNVTLSCEQNLNHDAMYWYRQDPGQGLRLIYYSQIVNDFQKGDIAEGYSVSREKKESFPLTVTSAQKNPTAFYLCASSIDLEGGTQHFGDGTRLSIL.

This rearrangement joins TRBV30 to TRBJ2-2; D gene unclear. Trimming removed 3 bases at V and 0 bases at J, with 14 bases between. In germline, CDR1 is GTSNPN, CDR2 SVGIG (reference sequence). The CDR3 loop spans 16 amino acids. The CDR3 bases are TGTGCCTGGAGACAAAGGGTCCTAACGAACACCGGGGAGCTGTTTTTT. It is translated as CAWRQRVLTNTGELFF. Full variable domain (missing parts from reference TRBV30 and TRBJ2-2): SQTIHQWPATLVQPVGSPLSLECTVEGTSNPNLYWYRQAAGRGLQLLFYSVGIGQISSEVPQNLSASRPQDRQFILSSKKLLLSDSGFYLCAWRQRVLTNTGELFFGEGSRLTVL.

V usage is TRBV11-2 and J usage is TRBJ1-2, with 9 bases that match TRBD1. Germline CDR1 SGHAT, CDR2 FQNNGV. The CDR3 contains 15 residues. V was clipped by 0 bases and J by 8 bases; unmatched bases: 7. Here the CDR3 reads CASSLDLDRGRGYTF. The DNA for the CDR3 is TGTGCCAGCAGCTTAGATCTTGACAGGGGGAGGGGCTACACCTTC.

This clone was seen a single time. The same CDR3 also results from other DNA sequences found in this sample. The chain uses TRBV11-2 and TRBJ1-1; D is possibly TRBD1 (5 bases). The CDR3 runs 15 residues. From germline, CDR1 is SGHAT and CDR2 FQNNGV. Trimming took off 2 bases at V and 1 base at J, with 11 bases between the two ends. For the CDR3, the DNA is TGTGCCAGCAGCTTACGTACAGGAGAGAACACTGAAGCTTTCTTT. This sequence encodes CASSLRTGENTEAFF.

As DNA, the CDR3 is TGCAGCGCTGTGACAGGGCACATTCAGTACTTC. Encoded protein: CSAVTGHIQYF. The chain has TRBV20-1 and TRBJ2-4; 7 bases are shared with TRBD1. Germline V gives CDR1 DFQATT, CDR2 SNEGSKA (reference sequence). The CDR3 has 11 amino acids.

V and J are TRBV20-1 and TRBJ2-7; TRBD2 agrees at 9 bases. The CDR3 spans 15 residues. V shed 3 bases and J 4 bases; nucleotides not matched to a gene: 10. The germline V gene encodes CDR1 DFQATT and CDR2 SNEGSKA (reference sequence). The DNA for the CDR3 is TGCAGTGCTAGTGGCTCTAGCGGGAACCCGTACGAGCAGTACTTC. Its protein is CSASGSSGNPYEQYF.

The chain uses TRBV5-4 and TRBJ2-2, with 8 nucleotides matching TRBD2. Trimming took 3 bases from V and 5 from J; bases not matched to a gene: 6. CDR1 and CDR2 (germline): SGHNT, YYREEE (reference sequence). This CDR3 comprises 15 residues. This CDR3 is CASSSGGPQTGELFF. The CDR3 DNA reads as TGTGCCAGCAGCTCGGGGGGGCCCCAGACCGGGGAGCTGTTTTTT.

This chain links TRBV5-5 with TRBJ1-1; no clear D. This CDR3 region has 14 residues. The V end lost 1 base, the J end lost 0 bases, and 7 bases lay between the germline ends. In germline, CDR1 is SGHKS, CDR2 YYEKEE (reference sequence). CDR3 nucleotides: TGTGCCAGCAGCTTGAAGGAGGTGAACACTGAAGCTTTCTTT. It yields the protein CASSLKEVNTEAFF.

The V gene is TRBV30, the J gene TRBJ1-2; TRBD1 is a possible D gene (5 bases). V was trimmed by 2 bases and J by 6 bases, leaving 19 bases between them. The CDR3 runs 15 residues. From germline, CDR1 is GTSNPN and CDR2 SVGIG (reference sequence). For the CDR3, the DNA is TGTGCCTGGAGTCGGAGTTGGGGCAAGTCCGATGGCTACACCTTC. Translating gives CAWSRSWGKSDGYTF.

The chain uses TRBV19 and TRBJ2-3; the match to TRBD1 covers 11 bases. J was trimmed by 4 bases and V by 3 bases; bases with no gene match: 3. Per germline, CDR1 LNHDA and CDR2 SQIVND (reference sequence). This CDR3 contains 15 residues. CDR3: CASSIRTGGPDTQYF. DNA for the CDR3: TGTGCCAGTAGTATCCGGACAGGGGGCCCAGATACGCAGTATTTT.

The CDR3, as DNA: TGTGCCAGCAGTTACCCAGCGCGGGGGACAGATACGCAGTATTTT. Its translation: CASSYPARGTDTQYF. The chain has TRBV28 and TRBJ2-3; 7 bases line up with TRBD2. CDR3 length: 15 amino acids. The trim removed 4 bases at V and 3 bases at J, leaving 7 bases unmatched. CDR1 MDHEN and CDR2 SYDVKM come from the germline V gene.

The CDR3 loop is CASSWGSGSPREQYF. Here the CDR3 DNA reads TGTGCCAGCAGTTGGGGGAGCGGGAGTCCTCGCGAGCAGTACTTC. The chain uses TRBV6-5 and TRBJ2-7, with 8 bases lining up with TRBD2. Germline V gives CDR1 MNHEY, CDR2 SVGAGI. This CDR3 has 15 residues. With V trimmed by 4 bases and J by 6 bases, 11 bases remained unmatched.

The chain joins TRBV9 to TRBJ1-1; no definite D call. Trimming took 4 bases from V and 5 from J, leaving 15 bases between them. This CDR3 is 14 amino acids long. Germline lookup yields CDR1 SGDLS and CDR2 YYNGEE. CDR3 region: CASSRVERRTEAFF. In DNA, the CDR3 is TGTGCCAGCAGCCGGGTTGAGCGGCGGACTGAAGCTTTCTTT.

This clone has just one count. The chain couples TRBV27 to TRBJ2-1, with 8 positions matching TRBD2. This CDR3 has 16 residues. In germline, CDR1 is MNHEY, CDR2 SMNVEV (reference sequence). Germline trimming cut 5 bases from V and 1 base from J; bases unmatched to any gene: 7. The CDR3: CASSLSTSGSYNEQFF. The CDR3 DNA is TGTGCCAGCAGTCTCTCAACTAGCGGATCCTACAATGAGCAGTTCTTC.

The rearrangement joins TRBV10-3 to TRBJ2-2, with 8 bases matching TRBD2. This CDR3 contains 16 residues. J lost 9 bases, V lost 2 bases, and 11 bases had no gene match. CDR1 is ENHRY and CDR2 is SYGVKD in the germline V gene. In DNA form, the CDR3 reads TGTGCCATCAGTGAGAGTCCGGTAGCGGGATACAGGGAGCTGTTTTTT. Amino acid sequence: CAISESPVAGYRELFF.

The sample holds one count of this clone. The chain carries TRBV19 and TRBJ1-1, with TRBD1 matching over 7 bases. CDR1 is LNHDA, CDR2 SQIVND, per germline (reference sequence). Germline trimming cut 7 bases from V and 3 bases from J; bases unmatched to any gene: 8. The CDR3 runs 14 residues. CDR3 amino acids: CASNRQGLYTEAFF. CDR3 in DNA: TGTGCCAGTAATAGACAGGGACTCTACACTGAAGCTTTCTTT.

V gene TRBV28 combines with J gene TRBJ1-4; TRBD1 agrees at 9 bases. Germline lookup yields CDR1 MDHEN and CDR2 SYDVKM. The V and J ends lost 3 bases and 5 bases, in that order; junction bases with no gene match: 4. CDR3 length: 15 residues. CDR3 nucleotides: TGTGCCAGCAGTTTTTTACAGGGGGCGAATGAAAAACTGTTTTTT. Translation: CASSFLQGANEKLFF.

This chain joins TRBV29-1 and TRBJ1-2; D unclear. Trimming pared 3 bases from V and 6 bases from J, leaving 8 bases between. In germline, CDR1 is SQVTM, CDR2 ANQGSEA. This CDR3 is built from 11 residues. The CDR3, as DNA: TGCAGCGTTGAGCCGTCAGATGGCTACACCTTC. It translates to CSVEPSDGYTF.

This sequence joins TRBV9 and TRBJ2-5; D is undetermined. Germline lookup yields CDR1 SGDLS and CDR2 YYNGEE. V was shortened by 4 bases and J by 5 bases, with 9 bases between the two germline ends. The CDR3 runs to 12 residues. The chain's CDR3 is CASSTSSETQYF. The CDR3 region has the DNA TGTGCCAGCAGCACTTCATCGGAGACCCAGTACTTC. The variable domain in full, with the rest retrieved from reference TRBV9 and TRBJ2-5, is DSGVTQTPKHLITATGQRVTLRCSPRSGDLSVYWYQQSLDQGLQFLIQYYNGEERAKGNILERFSAQQFPDLHSELNLSSLELGDSALYFCASSTSSETQYFGPGTRLLVL.

The chain combines TRBV30 with TRBJ1-6, with D possibly matching TRBD1 (6 bases). The CDR3 totals 14 residues. V lost 5 bases to trimming and J lost 2 bases, with 10 bases between them. Germline V gene lookup returns CDR1 GTSNPN and CDR2 SVGIG (reference sequence). The CDR3 region is CAWGAGAYNSPLHF. The CDR3 nucleotides are TGTGCCTGGGGAGCAGGGGCCTATAATTCACCCCTCCACTTT.

This chain connects TRBV7-2 to TRBJ1-5; D unclear. The CDR3 is 16 amino acids. Germline V gene lookup returns CDR1 SGHTA and CDR2 FQGNSA. V was clipped by 5 bases and J by 0 bases, with 14 bases between them. The CDR3 sequence is CASSPWVGNSNQPQHF. The CDR3 DNA is TGTGCCAGCAGCCCTTGGGTGGGTAATAGCAATCAGCCCCAGCATTTT.

The CDR3 region is CASSLAGGPWANTEAFF. The CDR3, as DNA: TGTGCCAGCAGCTTGGCGGGGGGCCCGTGGGCGAACACTGAAGCTTTCTTT. The rearrangement uses TRBV5-4 and TRBJ1-1; D is possibly TRBD1 (6 bases). V was shortened by 0 bases and J by 1 base, with 16 bases between the two germline ends. The CDR3 is 17 amino acids. Germline values: CDR1 SGHNT, CDR2 YYREEE (reference sequence).

This chain uses TRBV4-1 with TRBJ2-1; D is undetermined. Per germline, CDR1 MGHRA and CDR2 YSYEKL. Deletions cut 1 base from V and 2 bases from J, with 9 bases between. This CDR3 has 15 amino acids. The CDR3 DNA is TGCGCCAGCAGCCAAGGTCAGCTGACCTACAATGAGCAGTTCTTC. Its protein product is CASSQGQLTYNEQFF.